This T cell receptor (beta chain) was sequenced for a study of neurological immune-mediated disorders. This clonotype was observed at least ten times. TCRdb independently ran MiXCR on the 5' RACE reads; one entry per CDR3 protein. The table lists 55,000 to 75,000 distinct CDR3 sequences, about 13% of them singletons, with about 11% in the top ten. The TCR comes from a woman aged 55 to 70 with HTLV-1-associated myelopathy (HAM/TSP). Sequences were obtained from PBMCs.

The CDR3 reads CSATGTGANVLTF. The CDR3 nucleotides read TGCAGCGCCACAGGCACCGGGGCCAACGTCCTGACTTTC. The chain combines TRBV29-1 with TRBJ2-6; possibly TRBD1 for D (5 bases). The CDR3 has 13 amino acids. V gave up 7 bases and J gave up 4 bases, with 11 bases separating them. CDR1 is SQVTM, CDR2 ANQGSEA, per germline.